This T cell receptor beta chain was observed in a study of OX40 agonist ivuxolimab in advanced cancers. Method: immunoSEQ multiplex PCR; TCRdb's copy keeps in-frame clones and lacks some. The sample has roughly 97,000 clones, around 90% seen once; the top ten hold 0.7% to 0.9%. Prior autoimmune disease or systemic immunosuppression barred patients. Whole-study findings and limits: Compared with CD4+, CD8+ T cells on average had more expanded clones.

Worth noting for this clone: What it binds is not known.

CDR1 and CDR2 from the germline V gene are SQVTM and ANQGSEA. The CDR3 is made up of 12 amino acids. The V end lost 6 bases, the J end lost 4 bases, and 12 bases lay between the germline ends. The source is an adult with an advanced solid tumor such as melanoma, head and neck, liver or kidney cancer. Sequencing used CD4+ or CD8+ T cells sorted from blood, obtained in a trial of the OX40 agonist ivuxolimab. The chain uses TRBV29-1 and TRBJ1-2; D call uncertain. CDR3: CSVATTTYGYTF. For the CDR3, the DNA is TGCAGCGTCGCGACAACCACCTATGGCTACACCTTC.